The rows below give T cell receptor beta chains drawn from one sample of a study of vaccination and CD4 T cells after COVID-19. These receptors have no known antigen. TCRdb passed the PCR reads through MiXCR, listing each CDR3 protein once. The table lists approximately 18,000 distinct CDR3 sequences, about 50% of them singletons. The sequenced sample was CD4+ T cells from blood, cultured in vitro, obtained about 7 months after SARS-CoV-2 vaccination. These receptors all come from a human donor who had recovered from COVID-19. Both conserved end residues are trimmed from each CDR3. The listing skips clone size in some rows; elsewhere it reads once, few, many or a size class.

j_call clone_size v_call cdr3_aa
TRBJ1-4 - TRBV4-1 ASSQDQSIGEKLF
TRBJ2-4 - TRBV6-1 ASSTGVENIQY
TRBJ2-7 - TRBV11-3 ASNWASGTGYKQY
TRBJ1-6 - TRBV2 ASSWTGGVSPLH
TRBJ1-1 - TRBV6-1 ASSERHRNTEAF
TRBJ2-5 few TRBV7-2 ASSLVYGPWETQY
TRBJ2-3 few TRBV7-6 ASSSGVGLGTDTQY
TRBJ2-3 once TRBV24-1 APAVGGSTDTQY
TRBJ1-1 - TRBV21-1 ASGKDLRGQPGTEAF
TRBJ1-1 few TRBV19 ASSMQGNTEAF
TRBJ1-2 few TRBV6-1 ASSRDSYYGYT
TRBJ2-1 once TRBV6-1 ASSPGGSRSYNEQF
TRBJ1-2 - TRBV18 ASRTGDGYGYT
TRBJ2-5 - TRBV4-3 ASSQDLRGAETQY
TRBJ2-3 - TRBV6-6 ASSYYSGTDTQY
TRBJ1-1 - TRBV6-5 ASSSIRGNTEAF
TRBJ2-7 few TRBV19 ASSIAARLNYEQY
TRBJ2-3 - TRBV2 ASSDWTTGTDTQY
TRBJ2-1 - TRBV27 ASSLPPKAPF
TRBJ2-7 - TRBV29-1 SARLAGRTYEQY
TRBJ1-2 - TRBV5-4 ASSTRTGEGYGYT
TRBJ2-1 - TRBV20-1 SARPGLAGGGRYNEQF
TRBJ1-6 - TRBV7-2 ASSLLSNRVGSPLH
TRBJ2-3 once TRBV24-1 ATSDLQPGDSGTDTQY
TRBJ2-2 few TRBV20-1 SARDYKGTGELF
TRBJ1-2 - TRBV21-1 ASTPGGGGGYT
TRBJ2-3 - TRBV27 ASSFVVTDTQY
TRBJ2-7 - TRBV20-1 SARDTSASLTGRVS
TRBJ2-1 - TRBV2 AAAGSPNNEQF
TRBJ1-5 few TRBV24-1 ATSDAGQPQH
TRBJ2-1 - TRBV27 ASSLDRGRGEQF
TRBJ2-7 - TRBV6-1 ASRPTVAKGREQY
TRBJ2-1 few TRBV20-1 SARTSGRAWEQF
TRBJ1-1 - TRBV20-1 SASVGGRLNTEAF
TRBJ2-3 - TRBV7-9 ASSTKARENTQY
TRBJ2-1 - TRBV7-2 ASSFDRVAEQF
TRBJ2-3 - TRBV7-7 ASSTGVTDTQY
TRBJ2-5 few TRBV11-2 ASSFSVREETQY
TRBJ2-5 few TRBV10-3 AIRGDRGRETQY
TRBJ1-1 - TRBV6-1 ASRTLRNTEAF
TRBJ2-1 - TRBV2 ASSVSRYSYNEQF
TRBJ2-7 few TRBV7-8 ASSFTRRGIYEQY
TRBJ2-7 - TRBV7-3 ASSLVAALEYEQY
TRBJ1-2 few TRBV11-3 ASSQTGSYGYT
TRBJ2-1 - TRBV7-6 ASSLSEHAVEQF
TRBJ1-2 - TRBV20-1 SVSGQGAGGYT
TRBJ2-5 few TRBV2 ASPARGRETQY
TRBJ1-2 few TRBV20-1 SATTGNRGYT
TRBJ2-3 few TRBV7-2 ASSFKGSDTQY
TRBJ2-2 few TRBV15 ATSRDLGGELF
TRBJ1-2 few TRBV2 ASSEVRGPSGGHGYT
TRBJ1-2 few TRBV20-1 SASTDLYEGYT
TRBJ1-6 - TRBV6-5 ASSYSIPLTPPGSPLH
TRBJ2-3 - TRBV20-1 SARDLYTASGGTDTQY